The 16 T cell receptor beta chains reported below all come from one sample, sequenced in a study. TCRdb re-analysed the RT-PCR reads in MiXCR, keeping a single row per CDR3 protein. Of hundreds of thousands of distinct CDR3 sequences in the sample, approximately 14% were seen once. Sequencing input: memory CD4+ T cells from blood. All receptors derive from a female donor in good health, serving as a healthy control.

The chain employs TRBV20-1 and TRBJ2-5; D not resolved. V lost 0 bases and J 5 bases, leaving 10 bases between the germline ends. The CDR3 has 13 residues. Germline lookup yields CDR1 DFQATT and CDR2 SNEGSKA (reference sequence). CDR3 sequence reads: CSARDRSWETQYF. In DNA form, the CDR3 reads TGCAGTGCTAGAGACAGGAGCTGGGAGACCCAGTACTTC.

This clonotype was seen a few times. DNA of the CDR3: TGCGCCAGCAGCCTAGAGGCGGCGTTGAACACCGGGGAGCTGTTTTTT. This encodes CASSLEAALNTGELFF. This sequence joins TRBV5-1 and TRBJ2-2; D gene unclear. CDR1 is SGHRS and CDR2 is YFSETQ in the germline V gene. There are 16 residues in the CDR3. V shed 4 bases and J shed 1 base, with 14 bases lying between them.

Only a few counts were recorded for this clonotype. V gene TRBV9 combines with J gene TRBJ2-5; 7 positions match TRBD1. The V segment lost 2 bases and the J segment 5 bases; nucleotides outside the gene matches: 9. Looked up from germline, CDR1 is SGDLS and CDR2 is YYNGEE. The length of the CDR3 is 15 residues. The CDR3 sequence is CASSVEGAQVETQYF. The CDR3 bases are TGTGCCAGCAGCGTTGAGGGGGCCCAGGTGGAGACCCAGTACTTC.

In this sample, this clonotype turned up a few times. V usage is TRBV20-1 and J usage is TRBJ2-5; 14 bases are shared with TRBD2. Germline CDR1 and CDR2: DFQATT and SNEGSKA (reference sequence). With 5 bases clipped from V and 4 bases from J, the junction kept 3 bases outside the gene matches. The CDR3 consists of 14 residues. CDR3 residues: CSARLAGGRETQYF. In DNA, the CDR3 is TGCAGTGCTCGACTAGCGGGGGGGCGAGAGACCCAGTACTTC.

This chain joins TRBV27 and TRBJ2-1; 8 bases are a match to TRBD2. Germline V gene sequence: CDR1 MNHEY, CDR2 SMNVEV (reference sequence). Trimming removed 3 bases from V and 1 base from J; junction bases left unmatched: 8. The CDR3 runs to 17 residues. This CDR3 is CASSFQEAGASYNEQFF. In nucleotides, the CDR3 is TGTGCCAGCAGTTTTCAGGAAGCGGGAGCGTCCTACAATGAGCAGTTCTTC.

Ten or more counts support this clonotype. The gene calls are TRBV12-3 or TRBV12-4 and TRBJ2-5; D unresolved. The V end was cut by 6 bases, the J end by 5 bases, with 7 bases between. The CDR3 is made up of 11 amino acids. In DNA, the CDR3 is TGTGCCAGCAGGAAGGTGGAGACCCAGTACTTC. It specifies CASRKVETQYF.

Ten or more counts support this clonotype. This chain uses TRBV20-1 with TRBJ2-3, with 8 bases matching TRBD2. This CDR3 contains 16 residues. Germline V lookup: CDR1 DFQATT, CDR2 SNEGSKA (reference sequence). V lost 0 bases, J lost 2 bases, and 7 bases stayed unmatched. In DNA form, the CDR3 reads TGCAGTGCTAGAGACCCCGGGACTAGGGCCACAGATACGCAGTATTTT. Protein: CSARDPGTRATDTQYF.

This clonotype was detected a few times. This chain uses TRBV7-9 with TRBJ2-1; 8 bases line up with TRBD2. The CDR3 runs to 15 residues. In germline, CDR1 is SEHNR, CDR2 FQNEAQ (reference sequence). With V trimmed by 7 bases and J by 8 bases, 13 bases remained unmatched. The CDR3 DNA reads as TGTGCCAGCAACTCGCCGCTAGCGGGCGTCTATGAGCAGTTCTTC. Protein product: CASNSPLAGVYEQFF.

This clonotype was observed a few times. V gene TRBV9 combines with J gene TRBJ1-1, with D unresolved. CDR3 length equals 15 residues. Between the trimmed V and J ends, which lost 0 bases and 3 bases, there was a span of 12 bases. In germline, CDR1 is SGDLS, CDR2 YYNGEE. The CDR3 sequence is CASSVEGYGDTEAFF. CDR3 DNA: TGTGCCAGCAGCGTAGAAGGGTATGGCGACACTGAAGCTTTCTTT.

This clonotype was seen at least ten times. The chain couples TRBV5-5 to TRBJ2-5; 8 bases map to TRBD1. The CDR3 contains 17 residues. CDR1 and CDR2 from the germline V gene are SGHKS and YYEKEE (reference sequence). Trimming cost V 3 bases and J 5 bases; bases outside gene matches: 15. CDR3 nucleotide sequence: TGTGCCAGCAGCTCCTCGGACAGGGTTTTTTTCGGGGAGACCCAGTACTTC. It encodes CASSSSDRVFFGETQYF. Full variable domain (outside the CDR3, taken from reference TRBV5-5 and TRBJ2-5): DAGVTQSPTHLIKTRGQQVTLRCSPISGHKSVSWYQQVLGQGPQFIFQYYEKEERGRGNFPDRFSARQFPNYSSELNVNALLLGDSALYLCASSSSDRVFFGETQYFGPGTRLLVL.

This clonotype was seen a few times. The chain employs TRBV19 and TRBJ2-3, with 8 bases lining up with TRBD1. This CDR3 is built from 17 residues. The trim removed 6 bases at V and 0 bases at J, leaving 11 bases unmatched. Germline CDR1 is LNHDA and CDR2 is SQIVND (reference sequence). The CDR3 sequence is CASRRKVGDRSTDTQYF. CDR3 bases: TGTGCCAGTAGGCGGAAGGTGGGGGACAGGAGCACAGATACGCAGTATTTT.

The chain combines TRBV25-1 with TRBJ2-7, with D possibly matching TRBD1 (6 bases). V lost 3 bases and J lost 3, with 18 bases in between. CDR1 and CDR2 (germline): MGHDK, SYGVNS. CDR3 length: 16 amino acids. The CDR3 region is CASSDRIGRGNYEQYF. CDR3 nucleotide sequence: TGTGCCAGCAGTGATAGAATTGGCAGGGGAAACTACGAGCAGTACTTC.

This chain uses TRBV9 with TRBJ2-3, with D unclear. The CDR3 runs to 15 residues. In germline, CDR1 is SGDLS, CDR2 YYNGEE. Trimming took off 2 bases at V and 1 base at J, with 11 bases between the two ends. The CDR3 spells CASSVTRMGTDTQYF. DNA of the CDR3: TGTGCCAGCAGCGTCACCCGCATGGGCACAGATACGCAGTATTTT.

The chain uses TRBV20-1 and TRBJ2-6; TRBD1 matches at 9 bases. The CDR3 spans 16 residues. V lost 3 bases and J lost 2; bases outside the gene matches: 5. Germline-derived CDR1 and CDR2 are DFQATT and SNEGSKA (reference sequence). The CDR3 nucleotides read TGCAGTGCTAGGGCCGGGACAGGGACTGGGGCCAACGTCCTGACTTTC. This translates into CSARAGTGTGANVLTF.

This clonotype was recorded many times. CDR3 protein: CASSLVGGSEQYF. CDR3 sequence (DNA): TGCGCCAGCAGCTTGGTTGGGGGAAGCGAGCAGTACTTC. The chain carries TRBV5-1 and TRBJ2-7; perhaps D is TRBD1 or TRBD2 (5 bases each). This CDR3 region has 13 residues. V was clipped by 0 bases and J by 6 bases, with 10 bases between them. Germline lookup yields CDR1 SGHRS and CDR2 YFSETQ.

The chain employs TRBV7-9 and TRBJ2-7; TRBD1 agrees at 8 bases. J lost 5 bases, V lost 1 base, and 10 bases had no gene match. The germline gives CDR1 SEHNR, CDR2 FQNEAQ (reference sequence). The CDR3 is 16 residues long. The CDR3 region is CASSLGRTGPWNEQYF. The CDR3 nucleotides read TGTGCCAGCAGCTTAGGCCGGACAGGGCCTTGGAACGAGCAGTACTTC.